These 10 T cell receptor beta chains were sequenced from one sample in a study of human T cells and chemical hapten exposure (dated by TCRdb to the early 2020s). Reading the label with the study, this specimen's time point is: patch test 1, 2 weeks after DPC sensitization. The sample's treatment or condition label, decoded: therapeutic diphenylcyclopropenone sensitization with weekly scalp DPC. Libraries were built with RACE. TCRdb records NextSeq 500 as the sequencer. TCRdb reanalyzed the raw reads on its own, using fastp at Q25 for trimming and MiXCR for clone calling, and kept in-frame beta chains. Rows merge per CDR3 protein into single entries with the most common DNA and genes. This sample lists 80,000 to 100,000 distinct CDR3 sequences; roughly 7.2% were detected once. Of the sample, under 2% falls within the top ten clones. The sample here was whole blood, taken in connection with sensitization to the hapten diphenylcyclopropenone (DPC). All receptors derive from a woman aged 30 to 39 with alopecia areata. Some clones in this sample may be carry-over from other donors' samples.

This clonotype was counted at least ten times. The rearrangement uses TRBV7-8 and TRBJ1-1; perhaps TRBD1 as D (5 bases). The germline V and J ends were trimmed by 3 bases and 11 bases, with 13 bases remaining between them. The germline V gene encodes CDR1 SGHVS and CDR2 FQNEAQ. The CDR3 contains 12 residues. The CDR3, as DNA: TGTGCCAGCAGCTTGCCCGGGACCGCGGCTTTCTTT. Translation gives CASSLPGTAAFF.

The chain couples TRBV6-1 to TRBJ1-4, with D hard to call. V was shortened by 11 bases and J by 3 bases, with 13 bases between the two germline ends. Germline-derived CDR1 and CDR2 are MNHNS and SASEGT. The CDR3 extends over 13 amino acids. The CDR3 is CALRGEANEKLFF. CDR3 bases: TGTGCCTTGCGCGGGGAAGCTAATGAAAAACTGTTTTTT.

About this clonotype: One base away lies a much larger clone, so this may be a sequencing read error. The V and J genes are TRBV7-2 and TRBJ2-3; D is perhaps TRBD1 (6 bases). This CDR3 is built from 14 residues. CDR1 and CDR2 from the germline V gene are SGHTA and FQGNSA. V dropped 5 bases and J dropped 2 bases, with 11 bases sitting between them. The CDR3 loop is CASSTGQNTDTQYF. The CDR3 DNA reads TGTGCCAGCAGCACGGGACAAAACACAGATACGCAGTATTTT.

This clonotype has a handful of counts. The V call is TRBV30, the J call TRBJ1-6; D call uncertain. The CDR3 loop spans 11 amino acids. Trimming removed 2 bases from V and 6 bases from J, with 2 bases in between. Germline-derived CDR1 and CDR2 are GTSNPN and SVGIG (reference sequence). This CDR3 is CAWSFNSPLHF. The CDR3 bases are TGTGCCTGGAGTTTTAATTCACCCCTCCACTTT.

Worth noting for this clonotype: The germline gene is not matched at one end of the junction; a read error may be the cause. The chain couples TRBV2 to TRBJ1-6, with D maybe TRBD1 (5 bases). CDR3 length: 18 amino acids. CDR1 SNHLY and CDR2 FYNNEI come from the germline V gene. CDR3 loop: CASSLRGSRSSYNSPLNF. As DNA, the CDR3 is TGTGCCAGCAGTCTCCGGGGGTCCAGGAGCTCCTATAATTCACCCCTCAACTTT.

In this sample, this clonotype turned up many times. The chain joins TRBV11-2 to TRBJ2-2; D not resolved. Trimming pared 4 bases from V and 6 bases from J, leaving 9 bases between. Germline-derived CDR1 and CDR2 are SGHAT and FQNNGV. The CDR3 covers 13 residues. The CDR3 loop is CASSSFVAGELFF. Here the CDR3 DNA reads TGTGCCAGCAGCTCTTTTGTAGCCGGGGAGCTGTTTTTT.

This clonotype showed up many times. The CDR3 protein is CASSLETANNSPLHF. CDR3 sequence (DNA): TGCGCCAGCAGCTTGGAAACGGCCAATAATTCACCCCTCCACTTT. The J gene is TRBJ1-6, the V gene TRBV5-1; no reliable D call. Germline values: CDR1 SGHRS, CDR2 YFSETQ. The CDR3 totals 15 residues. The V and J ends lost 0 bases and 5 bases respectively, with 9 bases between them.

The V call is TRBV29-1, the J call TRBJ2-1; possible D gene TRBD2, 6 bases. Per the germline V gene, CDR1 is SQVTM and CDR2 is ANQGSEA. The ends were cut back, 3 bases at V and 4 bases at J, with 25 bases in the middle. The CDR3 totals 18 residues. The CDR3 sequence: CSVEPPISSASPYNEQFF. CDR3 nucleotides: TGCAGCGTTGAGCCCCCCATTTCTAGCGCCAGTCCTTACAATGAGCAGTTCTTC.

The sample holds a few counts of this clonotype. The rearrangement links TRBV5-1 to TRBJ2-1; D is perhaps TRBD2 (6 bases). The CDR3 spans 15 residues. Germline CDR1 reads SGHRS; CDR2 reads YFSETQ. Trimming removed 2 bases at V and 3 bases at J, with 12 bases between. The CDR3 coding sequence is TGCGCCAGCAGCTTCGCGGGGAGCTTCTACAATGAGCAGTTCTTC. Its translation is CASSFAGSFYNEQFF.

The table lists this clonotype with a few counts. The chain has TRBV18 and TRBJ1-1; 9 bases align to TRBD1. Germline V CDR1 and CDR2: KGHSH, LQKENI. The CDR3 is made up of 15 amino acids. J lost 2 bases, V lost 5 bases, and 6 bases had no gene match. The CDR3 reads CASSRTGAENTEAFF. In nucleotides, the CDR3 is TGTGCCAGCTCAAGGACAGGGGCGGAAAACACTGAAGCTTTCTTT.